This T cell receptor beta chain came from a study of T cell responses to AZD1222 COVID-19 vaccine. General study findings and limits: After the peak T cell response, and only then, were repertoires sampled. Spike-specific TCR breadth and depth rose after two AZD1222 doses. Nearly half of spike-specific TCRs reportedly target unmutated variant regions.

Generated by immunoSEQ multiplex PCR, the TCRdb table keeps only in-frame clones and is missing some. The sample includes about 180,000 clones, approximately 86% of them seen just once. Losses at the gene ends were 6 bases for V and 1 base for J; bases not matched to a gene: 7. CDR3 length: 16 amino acids. Germline V gene data show CDR1 as SNHLY and CDR2 as FYNNEI. A word on this clone: Antigen unknown.

The clonotype was recovered from an adult who received the AZD1222 COVID-19 vaccine. The gene calls are TRBV2 and TRBJ2-2; 8 bases match TRBD1. Sequenced material: peripheral blood, taken 28 days after the second AZD1222 dose. CDR3 region: CASSPSRGLNTGELFF. CDR3 nucleotide sequence: TGTGCCAGCAGCCCCTCCAGGGGGCTGAACACCGGGGAGCTGTTTTTT.